The 21 T cell receptor beta chains given below trace back to one sample, sequenced in a study of PD-L1 blockade in urothelial cancer. Repertoires were generated with immunoSEQ multiplex PCR, while TCRdb's copy carries only in-frame clones and drops some. The sample yields approximately 52,000 clones, roughly 85% seen once. Time point meaning: pretreatment peripheral blood. Sample: PBMCs, taken around atezolizumab (anti-PD-L1) treatment. These receptor sequences come from a man aged 65-85 years with urothelial cancer.

This sequence joins TRBV27 and TRBJ1-2; D is undetermined. Germline V lookup: CDR1 MNHEY, CDR2 SMNVEV (reference sequence). The CDR3 sequence is 13 residues long. V was trimmed by 6 bases and J by 5 bases, leaving 13 bases between them. The CDR3 loop is CASSPAAAYGYTF. Here the CDR3 DNA reads TGTGCCAGCAGCCCCGCGGCCGCTTATGGCTACACCTTC.

The chain couples TRBV15 to TRBJ2-6, with D possibly being TRBD1 (6 bases). Germline values: CDR1 LNHNV, CDR2 YYDKDF (reference sequence). With 2 bases removed from V and 1 base from J, the gap between germline ends came to 6 bases. The length of the CDR3 is 15 residues. The CDR3 reads CATSRTGSGANVLTF. The CDR3 DNA sequence: TGTGCCACCAGCAGAACAGGGTCTGGGGCCAACGTCCTGACTTTC.

The chain combines TRBV5-1 with TRBJ2-7; maybe TRBD1 (7 bases). Germline CDR1 reads SGHRS; CDR2 reads YFSETQ. The CDR3 sequence is 13 residues long. With 4 bases removed from V and 4 bases from J, the gap between germline ends came to 12 bases. The CDR3 DNA reads TGCGCCAGCAGCCCCCAGGGGGGTTACGAGCAGTACTTC. Its protein is CASSPQGGYEQYF. Together with reference TRBV5-1 and TRBJ2-7, the CDR3 gives the full variable domain: KAGVTQTPRYLIKTRGQQVTLSCSPISGHRSVSWYQQTPGQGLQFLFEYFSETQRNKGNFPGRFSGRQFSNSRSEMNVSTLELGDSALYLCASSPQGGYEQYFGPGTRLTVT.

The J gene is TRBJ1-4, the V gene TRBV2; possible D gene TRBD1, 6 bases. The CDR3 has 14 residues. V dropped 7 bases and J dropped 4 bases, with 13 bases sitting between them. Germline V gene data show CDR1 as SNHLY and CDR2 as FYNNEI. The CDR3 region has the DNA TGTGCCAGCACCCGACAGGACCTTAATGAAAAACTGTTTTTT. Translated, it gives CASTRQDLNEKLFF. The variable domain in full, with the rest retrieved from reference TRBV2 and TRBJ1-4, is EPEVTQTPSHQVTQMGQEVILRCVPISNHLYFYWYRQILGQKVEFLVSFYNNEISEKSEIFDDQFSVERPDGSNFTLKIRSTKLEDSAMYFCASTRQDLNEKLFFGSGTQLSVL.

V is TRBV5-8 and J is TRBJ2-1; 10 bases line up with TRBD2. The CDR3 consists of 17 residues. Germline CDR1 reads SGHTS; CDR2 reads YDEGEE. V shed 9 bases and J 3 bases; nucleotides not matched to a gene: 15. CDR3 DNA: TGTGCCACCCGAGTTACCCTAGCGGGAGTGGTCTACAATGAGCAGTTCTTC. It is translated as CATRVTLAGVVYNEQFF.

The chain combines TRBV5-6 with TRBJ2-7; the D gene is possibly TRBD1 (5 bases). Germline V gives CDR1 SGHDT, CDR2 YYEEEE. This CDR3 comprises 15 residues. Trimming took off 2 bases at V and 7 bases at J, with 19 bases between the two ends. This CDR3 reads CASSFVAGKRGEQYF. The CDR3 region has the DNA TGTGCCAGCAGCTTCGTGGCAGGGAAGAGAGGAGAGCAGTACTTC.

V is TRBV28 and J is TRBJ2-1; 11 bases line up with TRBD2. CDR3 length: 15 amino acids. CDR1 and CDR2 from the germline V gene are MDHEN and SYDVKM. The V segment lost 7 bases and the J segment 8 bases; nucleotides outside the gene matches: 10. The CDR3 DNA follows: TGTGCCAGCACCTCTAGCGGGAGGATAGTCGATGAGCAGTTCTTC. As protein: CASTSSGRIVDEQFF.

The chain employs TRBV6-6 and TRBJ2-1; D unclear. Trimming took 6 bases from V and 0 from J, leaving 12 bases between them. The CDR3 consists of 15 residues. Germline V lookup: CDR1 MNHNY, CDR2 SVGAGI (reference sequence). The CDR3 DNA sequence: TGTGCCAGCAGCACGACTTTGAGCTCCTACAATGAGCAGTTCTTC. This translates into CASSTTLSSYNEQFF.

The V gene is TRBV6-1, the J gene TRBJ1-2, with D tentatively TRBD1 (5 bases). CDR3 length: 14 amino acids. V lost 6 bases, J lost 6 bases, and 17 bases lay in between. The germline V gene has CDR1 MNHNS and CDR2 SASEGT. The CDR3 DNA reads as TGTGCCAGCAGCCGGGGGGACGTCTTAAATGGCTACACCTTC. Amino acid sequence: CASSRGDVLNGYTF.

The chain links TRBV4-1 to TRBJ2-1, with TRBD1 as a possible D gene (6 bases). CDR1 and CDR2 from the germline V gene are MGHRA and YSYEKL. Trimming shortened V by 0 bases and J by 12 bases, and 12 bases separated the two germline ends. CDR3 size: 13 residues. CDR3 DNA: TGCGCCAGCAGCCAAGATAGAGGGGGTGGGCAGTTCTTC. It yields the protein CASSQDRGGGQFF.

The chain joins TRBV19 to TRBJ1-5; 8 positions match TRBD1. This CDR3 contains 16 residues. Germline V gene lookup returns CDR1 LNHDA and CDR2 SQIVND (reference sequence). V lost 5 bases to trimming and J lost 3 bases; unmatched junction nucleotides: 9. In DNA form, the CDR3 reads TGTGCCAGTAGTTTCACCGGGACAGGCACCAATCAGCCCCAGCATTTT. It codes for CASSFTGTGTNQPQHF. The complete variable domain, with remaining parts taken from reference TRBV19 and TRBJ1-5, reads DGGITQSPKYLFRKEGQNVTLSCEQNLNHDAMYWYRQDPGQGLRLIYYSQIVNDFQKGDIAEGYSVSREKKESFPLTVTSAQKNPTAFYLCASSFTGTGTNQPQHFGDGTRLSIL.

This chain links TRBV5-6 with TRBJ2-7; 12 bases are a match to TRBD2. The CDR3 spans 14 residues. Germline values: CDR1 SGHDT, CDR2 YYEEEE. J lost 5 bases, V lost 0 bases, and 0 bases had no gene match. The CDR3 here is CASSLGLAGDEQYF. The CDR3, as DNA: TGTGCCAGCAGCTTGGGACTAGCGGGAGACGAGCAGTACTTC.

CDR3 nucleotide sequence: TGCGCCAGCAGCACATACTCCGGGAACTATGGCTACACCTTC. Translation gives CASSTYSGNYGYTF. The rearrangement links TRBV5-1 to TRBJ1-2; no reliable D call. V dropped 4 bases and J dropped 2 bases, with 12 bases sitting between them. The CDR3 loop spans 14 amino acids. The germline V gene encodes CDR1 SGHRS and CDR2 YFSETQ.

This chain connects TRBV5-1 to TRBJ2-7, with D perhaps matching TRBD2 (6 bases). The germline CDR1 and CDR2 sequences are SGHRS and YFSETQ. This CDR3 has 14 amino acids. The ends were cut back, 3 bases at V and 1 base at J, with 11 bases in the middle. DNA for the CDR3: TGCGCCAGCAGCTCACGGGCGGGGTCCTACGAGCAGTACTTC. The encoded protein is CASSSRAGSYEQYF.

Comments on this clone: Within the sample, other DNA sequences also encode this same CDR3. This chain connects TRBV28 to TRBJ1-2; D is perhaps TRBD1 (5 bases). Trimming cost V 3 bases and J 2 bases, with 7 bases left between them. The CDR3 consists of 13 residues. The germline gives CDR1 MDHEN, CDR2 SYDVKM. CDR3 loop: CASSLGGNYGYTF. For the CDR3, the DNA is TGTGCCAGCAGTTTGGGGGGGAACTATGGCTACACCTTC.

V and J are TRBV5-1 and TRBJ2-5; D gene ambiguous. V was clipped by 0 bases and J by 5 bases, with 5 bases between them. The CDR3 is made up of 12 amino acids. Germline V lookup: CDR1 SGHRS, CDR2 YFSETQ. The CDR3 DNA reads as TGCGCCAGCAGCTTGGGGGCTGAGACCCAGTACTTC. It encodes CASSLGAETQYF.

V is TRBV6-5 and J is TRBJ1-2; D remains ambiguous. The CDR3 consists of 14 residues. CDR1 and CDR2 from the germline V gene are MNHEY and SVGAGI. V lost 6 bases and J 0 bases, leaving 11 bases between the germline ends. CDR3 sequence: CASRSAAANYGYTF. The CDR3 bases are TGTGCCAGCAGGTCGGCGGCAGCTAACTATGGCTACACCTTC.

The rearrangement links TRBV7-2 to TRBJ1-2, with 11 bases lining up with TRBD1. V trimming: 0 bases; J trimming: 10 bases; junction bases outside the gene matches: 4. The V gene's germline CDR1 is SGHTA and CDR2 FQGNSA. This CDR3 comprises 14 residues. The CDR3 bases are TGTGCCAGCAGCTTAGCCTTGGGACAGGGGGACTACACCTTC. It yields the protein CASSLALGQGDYTF.

The chain has TRBV5-5 and TRBJ2-3; no clear D gene. V was cut by 0 bases and J by 5 bases, with 13 bases left in between. The CDR3 is made up of 15 amino acids. Germline values: CDR1 SGHKS, CDR2 YYEKEE (reference sequence). CDR3 in DNA: TGTGCCAGCAGCTTGGTCCCCCCTCCGGGAGATACGCAGTATTTT. Translating gives CASSLVPPPGDTQYF.

This clone showed up just a few times. V and J are TRBV4-1 and TRBJ2-7; no reliable D call. The germline CDR1 and CDR2 sequences are MGHRA and YSYEKL. The CDR3 spans 11 residues. Trimming removed 0 bases from V and 7 bases from J, with 4 bases in between. The DNA of the CDR3 is TGCGCCAGCAGCCAAGACGGGGAGCAGTACTTC. Encoded protein: CASSQDGEQYF.

J is TRBJ1-1 and V is TRBV29-1; D is unclear. CDR3 length: 13 residues. Germline lookup yields CDR1 SQVTM and CDR2 ANQGSEA. V gave up 6 bases and J gave up 2 bases, with 13 bases separating them. For the CDR3, the DNA is TGCAGCGTCTTTTGGCAAGTAAACACTGAAGCTTTCTTT. As protein: CSVFWQVNTEAFF.